This T cell receptor beta chain appears in the sequencing data of a study of T cells in Graves' hyperthyroidism and ophthalmopathy. Study-wide context: Peripheral blood draws took place at initial diagnosis, ahead of any treatment.

The hyperthyroidism patients had all been newly diagnosed, and their disease duration was under 2 months. Their ages ranged from 18 to 65 years. Amplified regions were TCR beta CDR3 sequences from RNA transcripts. Researchers ran a first-round RT-PCR on the TCR CDR3 using the HTBI primer set. TCRdb used MiXCR to reprocess the multiplex PCR reads, holding one entry per CDR3 protein. This table has 540,000 or so distinct CDR3 sequences, about 15% appearing once. Looked up from germline, CDR1 is SGHVS and CDR2 is FNYEAQ. CDR3 length: 13 amino acids. Concerning this clonotype itself: One end of the junction is discordant with germline, which a read error may explain.

The rearrangement joins TRBV7-6 to TRBJ2-1; 7 positions match TRBD2. Sequencing input: blood. This receptor was identified in a woman in her twenties or thirties with Graves' hyperthyroidism. The CDR3 sequence is CASSLAVGDEQFF. The DNA for the CDR3 is TGTGCCAGCAGCCTAGCGGTGGGTGATGAGCAGTTCTTC.